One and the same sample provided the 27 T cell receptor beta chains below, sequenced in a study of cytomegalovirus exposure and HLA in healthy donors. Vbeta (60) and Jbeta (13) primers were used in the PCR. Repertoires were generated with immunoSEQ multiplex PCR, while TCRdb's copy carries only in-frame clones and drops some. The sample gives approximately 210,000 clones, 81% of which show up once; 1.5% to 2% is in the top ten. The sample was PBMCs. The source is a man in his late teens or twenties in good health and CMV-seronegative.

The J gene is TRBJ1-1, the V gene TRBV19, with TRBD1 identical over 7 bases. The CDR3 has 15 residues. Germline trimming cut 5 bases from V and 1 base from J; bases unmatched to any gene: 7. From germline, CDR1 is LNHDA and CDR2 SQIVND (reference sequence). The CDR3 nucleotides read TGTGCCAGTAGTCGGACAGGCAGGACGAACACTGAAGCTTTCTTT. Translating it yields CASSRTGRTNTEAFF. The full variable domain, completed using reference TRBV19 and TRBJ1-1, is DGGITQSPKYLFRKEGQNVTLSCEQNLNHDAMYWYRQDPGQGLRLIYYSQIVNDFQKGDIAEGYSVSREKKESFPLTVTSAQKNPTAFYLCASSRTGRTNTEAFFGQGTRLTVV.

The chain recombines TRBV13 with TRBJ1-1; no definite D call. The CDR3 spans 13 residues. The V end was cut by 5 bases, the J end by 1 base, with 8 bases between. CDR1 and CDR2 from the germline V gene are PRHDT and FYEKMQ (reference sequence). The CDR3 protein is CASSPRRNTEAFF. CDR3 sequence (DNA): TGTGCCAGCAGCCCCCGCAGGAACACTGAAGCTTTCTTT.

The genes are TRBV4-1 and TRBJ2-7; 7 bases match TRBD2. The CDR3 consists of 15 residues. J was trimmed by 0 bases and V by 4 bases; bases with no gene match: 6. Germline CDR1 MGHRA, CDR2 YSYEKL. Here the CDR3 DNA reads TGCGCCAGCAGCCTTAACTCGGGGGGCTCCTACGAGCAGTACTTC. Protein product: CASSLNSGGSYEQYF.

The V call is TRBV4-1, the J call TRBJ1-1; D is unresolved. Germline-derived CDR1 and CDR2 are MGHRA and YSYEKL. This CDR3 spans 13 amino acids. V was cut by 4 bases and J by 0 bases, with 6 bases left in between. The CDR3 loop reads CASSLAVNTEAFF. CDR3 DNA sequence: TGCGCCAGCAGCCTAGCGGTGAACACTGAAGCTTTCTTT.

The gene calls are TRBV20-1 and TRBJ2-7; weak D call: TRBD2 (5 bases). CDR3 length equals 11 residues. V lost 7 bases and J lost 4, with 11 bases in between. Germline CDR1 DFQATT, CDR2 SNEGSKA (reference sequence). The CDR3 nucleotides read TGCAGTGTCCGGGGTTGGTACGAGCAGTACTTC. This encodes CSVRGWYEQYF.

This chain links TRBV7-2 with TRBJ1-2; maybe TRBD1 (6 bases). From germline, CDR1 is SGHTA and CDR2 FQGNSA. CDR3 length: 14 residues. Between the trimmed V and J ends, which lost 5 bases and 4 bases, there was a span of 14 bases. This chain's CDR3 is CASSLDRPGYGYTF. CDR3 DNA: TGTGCCAGCAGCCTTGACAGGCCAGGCTATGGCTACACCTTC.

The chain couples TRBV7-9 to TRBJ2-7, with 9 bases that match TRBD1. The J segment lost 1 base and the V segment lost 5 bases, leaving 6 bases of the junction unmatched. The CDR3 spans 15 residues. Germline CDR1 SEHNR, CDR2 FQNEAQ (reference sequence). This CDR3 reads CASSPRDRASYEQYF. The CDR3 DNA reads TGTGCCAGCAGCCCGCGGGACAGGGCTTCCTACGAGCAGTACTTC.

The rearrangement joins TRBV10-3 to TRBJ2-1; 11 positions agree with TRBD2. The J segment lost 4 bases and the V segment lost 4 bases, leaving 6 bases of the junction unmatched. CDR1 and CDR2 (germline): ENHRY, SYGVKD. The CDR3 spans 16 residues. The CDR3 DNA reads TGTGCCATCAGTGCCGGGACTAGCGGTCTTTACAATGAGCAGTTCTTC. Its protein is CAISAGTSGLYNEQFF.

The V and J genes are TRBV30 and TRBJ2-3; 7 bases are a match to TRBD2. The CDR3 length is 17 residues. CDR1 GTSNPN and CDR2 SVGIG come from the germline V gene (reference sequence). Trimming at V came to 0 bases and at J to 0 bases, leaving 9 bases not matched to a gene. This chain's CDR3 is CAWSVGSLAASTDTQYF. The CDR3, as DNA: TGTGCCTGGAGTGTAGGTTCGCTAGCGGCTAGCACAGATACGCAGTATTTT.

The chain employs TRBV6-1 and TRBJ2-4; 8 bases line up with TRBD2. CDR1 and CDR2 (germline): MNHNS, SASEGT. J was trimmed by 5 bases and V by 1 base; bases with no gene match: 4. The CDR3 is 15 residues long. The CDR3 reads CASSEGPGGQNIQYF. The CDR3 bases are TGTGCCAGCAGTGAAGGCCCGGGAGGGCAAAACATTCAGTACTTC.

CDR3 nucleotides: TGTGCCAGCAGCTTACTGAGAAGAGGACTAGCGGGAGATCCGCAAGAGACCCAGTACTTC. It is translated as CASSLLRRGLAGDPQETQYF. J is TRBJ2-5 and V is TRBV7-6; TRBD2 agrees at 13 bases. Trimming took 2 bases from V and 2 from J; bases not matched to a gene: 14. Germline assignment: CDR1 SGHVS and CDR2 FNYEAQ. The CDR3 consists of 20 residues.

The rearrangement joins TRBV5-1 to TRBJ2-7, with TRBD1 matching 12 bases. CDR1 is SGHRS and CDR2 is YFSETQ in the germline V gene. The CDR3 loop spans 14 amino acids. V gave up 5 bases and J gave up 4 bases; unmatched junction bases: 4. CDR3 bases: TGCGCCAGCAGGGGACAGGGGGCTTTTTACGAGCAGTACTTC. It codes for CASRGQGAFYEQYF.

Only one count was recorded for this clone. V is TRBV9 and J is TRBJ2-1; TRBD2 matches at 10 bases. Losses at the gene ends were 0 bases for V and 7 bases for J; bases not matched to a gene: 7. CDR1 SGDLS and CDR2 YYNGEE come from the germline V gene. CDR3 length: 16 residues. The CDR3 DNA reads TGTGCCAGCAGCGTAGATCGGAGCGGGAGGGCAAATGAGCAGTTCTTC. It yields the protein CASSVDRSGRANEQFF.

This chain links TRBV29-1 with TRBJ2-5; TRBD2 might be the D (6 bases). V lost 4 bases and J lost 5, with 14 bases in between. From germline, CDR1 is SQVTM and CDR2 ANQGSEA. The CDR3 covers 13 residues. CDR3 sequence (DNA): TGCAGCGTTGCTCAGGGTGGAGGGGAGACCCAGTACTTC. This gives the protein CSVAQGGGETQYF.

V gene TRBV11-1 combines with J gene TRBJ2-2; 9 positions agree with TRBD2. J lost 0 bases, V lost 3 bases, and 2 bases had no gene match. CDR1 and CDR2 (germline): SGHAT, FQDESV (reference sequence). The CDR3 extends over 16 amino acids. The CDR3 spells CASSFSSGTNTGELFF. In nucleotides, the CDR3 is TGTGCCAGCAGCTTCTCTAGCGGGACGAACACCGGGGAGCTGTTTTTT.

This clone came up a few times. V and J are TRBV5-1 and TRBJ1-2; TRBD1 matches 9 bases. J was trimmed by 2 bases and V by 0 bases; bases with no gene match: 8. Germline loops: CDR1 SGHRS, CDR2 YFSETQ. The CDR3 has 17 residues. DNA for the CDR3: TGCGCCAGCAGCTTGGAAGGGACAGGGCCATGGAACTATGGCTACACCTTC. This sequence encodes CASSLEGTGPWNYGYTF.

In DNA, the CDR3 is TGTGCCAGCAGCTCCGGACAGGGGGCGGACACTGAAGCTTTCTTT. Its translation is CASSSGQGADTEAFF. The chain carries TRBV7-3 and TRBJ1-1; 11 bases are a match to TRBD1. Germline CDR1 and CDR2: SGHTA and FQGTGA. The CDR3 totals 15 residues. After removal of 4 bases from V and 3 bases from J, the junction contained 4 bases not matched to a gene.

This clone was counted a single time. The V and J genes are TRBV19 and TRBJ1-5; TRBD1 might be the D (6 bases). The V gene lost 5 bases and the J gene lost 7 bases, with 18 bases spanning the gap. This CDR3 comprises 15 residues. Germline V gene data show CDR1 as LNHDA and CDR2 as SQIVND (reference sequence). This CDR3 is CASSSTGQPWQPQHF. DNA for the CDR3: TGTGCCAGTAGTTCCACTGGACAGCCCTGGCAGCCCCAGCATTTT.

The DNA of the CDR3 is TGCGCCAGCAGCTTGGCGGGAGGGATATCCTACAATGAGCAGTTCTTC. It translates to CASSLAGGISYNEQFF. V gene TRBV5-1 combines with J gene TRBJ2-1; 8 bases are a match to TRBD2. The junction had 3 bases not matched to a gene; V was cut back by 0 bases and J by 1 base. Germline-derived CDR1 and CDR2 are SGHRS and YFSETQ. This CDR3 has 16 residues.

The CDR3 DNA follows: TGCAGCGTTGAAGATCGAGAGGACAGGGGTGGAGGCTACACCTTC. Residues: CSVEDREDRGGGYTF. The chain combines TRBV29-1 with TRBJ1-2; 9 bases line up with TRBD1. This CDR3 is built from 15 residues. From germline, CDR1 is SQVTM and CDR2 ANQGSEA. The V and J ends lost 0 bases and 8 bases, in that order; junction bases with no gene match: 10.

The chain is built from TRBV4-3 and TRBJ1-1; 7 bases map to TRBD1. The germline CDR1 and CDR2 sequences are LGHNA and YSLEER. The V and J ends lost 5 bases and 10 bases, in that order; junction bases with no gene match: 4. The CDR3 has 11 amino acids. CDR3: CASSRGQGAFF. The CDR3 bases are TGCGCCAGCAGCAGGGGGCAGGGAGCTTTCTTT.

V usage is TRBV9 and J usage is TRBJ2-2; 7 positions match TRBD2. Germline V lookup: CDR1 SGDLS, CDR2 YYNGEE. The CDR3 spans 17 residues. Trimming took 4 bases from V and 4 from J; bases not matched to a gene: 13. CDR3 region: CASSPRASGPSTGELFF. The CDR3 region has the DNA TGTGCCAGCAGCCCCCGGGCTAGCGGCCCGAGCACCGGGGAGCTGTTTTTT.

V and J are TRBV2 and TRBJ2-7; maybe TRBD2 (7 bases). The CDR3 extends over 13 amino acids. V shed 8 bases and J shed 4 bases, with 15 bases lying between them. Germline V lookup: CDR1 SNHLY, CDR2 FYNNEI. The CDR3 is CASRGAPLYEQYF. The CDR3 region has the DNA TGTGCCAGCCGGGGGGCCCCCCTATACGAGCAGTACTTC.

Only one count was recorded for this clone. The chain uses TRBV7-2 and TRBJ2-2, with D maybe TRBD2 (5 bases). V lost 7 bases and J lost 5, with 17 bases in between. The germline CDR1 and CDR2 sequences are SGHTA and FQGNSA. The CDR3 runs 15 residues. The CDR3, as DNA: TGTGCCAGCACCCGTCTGGGAGAGCTAACCGGGGAGCTGTTTTTT. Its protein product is CASTRLGELTGELFF.

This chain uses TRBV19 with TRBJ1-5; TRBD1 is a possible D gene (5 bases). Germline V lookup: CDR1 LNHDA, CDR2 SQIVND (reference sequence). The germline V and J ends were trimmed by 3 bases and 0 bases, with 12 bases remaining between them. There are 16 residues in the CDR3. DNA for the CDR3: TGTGCCAGTAGTATGGCAGGGACTTATAGCAATCAGCCCCAGCATTTT. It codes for CASSMAGTYSNQPQHF.

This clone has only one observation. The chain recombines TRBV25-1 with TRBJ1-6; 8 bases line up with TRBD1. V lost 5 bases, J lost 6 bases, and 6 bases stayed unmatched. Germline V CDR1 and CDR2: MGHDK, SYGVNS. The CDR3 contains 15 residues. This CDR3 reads CASSLNRGSNSPLHF. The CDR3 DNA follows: TGTGCCAGCAGTTTAAACAGGGGGAGTAATTCACCCCTCCACTTT.

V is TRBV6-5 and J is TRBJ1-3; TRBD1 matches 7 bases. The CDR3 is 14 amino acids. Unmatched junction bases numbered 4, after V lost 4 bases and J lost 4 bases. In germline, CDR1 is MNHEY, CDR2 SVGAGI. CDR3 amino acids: CASSSTGRGNTIYF. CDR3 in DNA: TGTGCCAGCAGTTCGACAGGGCGCGGAAACACCATATATTTT.